The sequence of this TCR beta chain was determined in a study of T cell changes during pregnancy in multiple sclerosis (dated by TCRdb to about 2019). With regard to the full study: In women with multiple sclerosis, the researchers looked at how the T cell repertoire shifted as pregnancy progressed.

Libraries were built with the immunoSEQ multiplex PCR assay. TCRdb retrieved this table from immuneACCESS and kept in-frame rearrangements only. Not all clones are present; in checked studies, unresolved V genes account for under half, and no reason is known for the remainder. Present in this sample are 70,000 or so clones, 75% to 95% of which were seen just once. The leading ten clones occupy about 0.7% of the sample. A note on this clone: It has no known antigen specificity. Relative to the germline gene, one junction end is altered; a read error may explain this.

The sample here was peripheral blood, taken in the third trimester of pregnancy. The sequence came from a female donor in good health, enrolled as a control in a pregnancy study.

The DNA reads TGTGCCACCAGTCGGGGGGGCTACGAGCAGTACTTC. It specifies CATSRGGYEQYF. The chain is encoded by TRBV10-3 joined to TRBJ2-7; 8 of the junction bases match TRBD2. Measured from the cysteine to the phenylalanine, the CDR3 is 12 residues long. Here the CDR3 DNA is all that survives: 36 bases in frame from base 1. CDR1 and CDR2 are drawn from the germline V gene: ENHRY, SYGVKD.